The present T cell receptor (beta chain) was sequenced within a study of identical twins. Whole-study findings and limits: Clonotypes of the beta chain that were abundant in cord blood carried fewer insertions (memory repertoires showed none). Out-of-frame sharing of TCR alpha in monozygotic twins was underestimated by models.

TCRdb called the 5' RACE reads again in MiXCR, with one record for every CDR3 protein. The data hold about 300,000 distinct CDR3 sequences, with about 12% observed a single time. Germline CDR1 and CDR2: MNHEY and SVGAGI. V was shortened by 4 bases and J by 2 bases, with 9 bases between the two germline ends. The CDR3 runs 13 residues. Comments on this clonotype: What it binds is not known.

A further study also used this sample, focusing on yellow fever vaccine responses in identical twins.

The sequenced sample consisted of CD8+ T cells sorted from blood. The TCR comes from a woman under 30 in good health. The chain joins TRBV6-5 to TRBJ2-7, with D possibly called TRBD1 or TRBD2 (5 bases each). The CDR3 DNA reads TGTGCCAGCAGTTTGGGGGAGACCTACGAGCAGTACGTC. Its protein product is CASSLGETYEQYV.